A selection of T cell receptor beta chains follows, all from one sample in a study of control samples from healthy donors and cancer patients. Using immunoSEQ multiplex PCR, the repertoire was profiled, and TCRdb retains in-frame clones only, with some absent. The sample lists fewer than 150,000 clones, about 89% seen once, with less than 9.5% in the top ten. Sample: blood. Receptors were obtained from a woman under 30 in good health. Each CDR3 is given with its conserved first and last residue. Fields, in order: clone size, J gene, D gene, V gene, CDR3 DNA, CDR3 protein. D genes are given only for firm matches. Where a row states a size, it is once, few, many or the class of an expanded clone; other rows omit it.

-,TRBJ2-1,-,TRBV7-2,TGTGCCAGCAGCGGCGACAGGTACAATGAGCAGTTCTTC,CASSGDRYNEQFF
-,TRBJ2-3,TRBD2,TRBV10-3,TGTGCCATCAGGAACCTAGCGGGGGGTACAACTAGCACAGATACGCAGTATTTT,CAIRNLAGGTTSTDTQYF
-,TRBJ2-2,-,TRBV14,TGTGCCAGCAGCCAAGACCGGAGGGGGCCCTCCTCGGGGGAGCTGTTTTTT,CASSQDRRGPSSGELFF
-,TRBJ2-3,-,TRBV5-1,TGCGCCAGCAGCTTGGAGGTCAGACACACAGATACGCAGTATTTT,CASSLEVRHTDTQYF
-,TRBJ1-4,-,TRBV3-1/TRBV3-2,TGTGCCAGCAGCCAAGTTGGGAGGTCGGAAAAACTGTTTTTT,CASSQVGRSEKLFF
-,TRBJ2-3,TRBD2,TRBV3-1/TRBV3-2,TGTGCCAGCAGCCCGGGTGGCCTAGCGGGAGGTCCTAGCACAGATACGCAGTATTTT,CASSPGGLAGGPSTDTQYF
-,TRBJ1-4,TRBD1,TRBV6-4,TGTGCCAGCGAGGGGACAGGGGGGAAGAAAAACCTGTTTTTT,CASEGTGGKKNLFF
-,TRBJ1-1,-,TRBV28,TGTGCCAGCACCTTAAGCATTGGTAGGGAGGGGGTGAACACTGAAGCTTTCTTT,CASTLSIGREGVNTEAFF
-,TRBJ1-4,-,TRBV30,TGTGCCTGGAGTGAGACTGAAAAACTGTTTTTT,CAWSETEKLFF
-,TRBJ2-1,-,TRBV19,TGTGCCAGTAGTGGACCACGGACCGAGAAAAATGAGCAGTTCTTC,CASSGPRTEKNEQFF
-,TRBJ2-7,-,TRBV19,TGTGCCAGTAGTCCAACCTCCGCCTACGAGCAGTACTTC,CASSPTSAYEQYF
-,TRBJ2-7,-,TRBV5-6,TGTGCCAGCAGCTTGCGTCGTACAGGAAGGGCCCTTTACTACGAGCAGTACTTC,CASSLRRTGRALYYEQYF
-,TRBJ2-5,TRBD2,TRBV4-3,TGCGCCAGCAGCCAAGGTCGGGTCGCGGGAGGGACCCTTCAAGAGACCCAGTACTTC,CASSQGRVAGGTLQETQYF
-,TRBJ2-3,-,TRBV6-4,TGTGCCAGCAGTGCCTGCCAACCCCCCGGGGCAGATACGCAGTATTTT,CASSACQPPGADTQYF
-,TRBJ2-7,TRBD1,TRBV19,TGTGCCAGTAGTATCTCCGGGACAGGGTGGTACGAGCAGTACTTC,CASSISGTGWYEQYF
-,TRBJ1-1,TRBD1,TRBV6-5,TGTGCCAGCAGTTCCCGACAGGGGTGGATGAACACTGAAGCTTTCTTT,CASSSRQGWMNTEAFF
-,TRBJ2-7,-,TRBV21-1,TGTGCCAGCAGCAAAGGATGCAGGGACTCAAACTACGAGCAGTACTTC,CASSKGCRDSNYEQYF
-,TRBJ2-3,TRBD1,TRBV5-1,TGCGCCAGCAGCTTTCGGACAGGGGGCACAGATACGCAGTATTTT,CASSFRTGGTDTQYF
-,TRBJ2-1,TRBD2,TRBV5-1,TGCGCCAGCAGACTAGCGGGAGGGTCCGACAATGAGCAGTTCTTC,CASRLAGGSDNEQFF
few,TRBJ2-3,-,TRBV27,TGTGCCAGCAACGGAGGGGGGCGAGGCACAGATACGCAGTATTTT,CASNGGGRGTDTQYF
-,TRBJ2-3,TRBD1,TRBV19,TGTGCCAGTGGGACAGCTCAGAGACGCACAGATACGCAGTATTTT,CASGTAQRRTDTQYF
-,TRBJ2-7,-,TRBV27,TGTGCCAGCAGCTACCCCTCGCAGAAGTACTACGAGCAGTACTTC,CASSYPSQKYYEQYF
-,TRBJ2-1,-,TRBV6-1,TGTGCCAGCAGTGAGACTAGTCCCGCCAATGAGCAGTTCTTC,CASSETSPANEQFF
-,TRBJ1-1,-,TRBV6-5,TGTGCCAGCAGACCGACGGCTGCCCCTCAAGAAGCTTTCTTT,CASRPTAAPQEAFF
-,TRBJ2-3,TRBD2,TRBV27,TGTGCCAGCAGTTTAATTCTGCCGGCTAGCGGGAGGTCAGATACGCAGTATTTT,CASSLILPASGRSDTQYF
-,TRBJ1-2,-,TRBV9,TGTGCCAGCAGCCGGGATAGCTATGGCTACACCTTC,CASSRDSYGYTF
-,TRBJ2-3,TRBD2,TRBV5-1,TGCGCCAGCAGCTTGGATCGGGGAGGGAGCACAGATACGCAGTATTTT,CASSLDRGGSTDTQYF
once,TRBJ2-7,-,TRBV19,TGTGCCAGTAGTATGGCGGGGCACGAGCAGTACTTC,CASSMAGHEQYF
-,TRBJ2-3,-,TRBV15,TGTGCCACCAGCAGGGGGGTTTACACAGATACGCAGTATTTT,CATSRGVYTDTQYF
-,TRBJ2-7,-,TRBV6-5,TGTGCCAGCAGTTCGTCGACTCGAGACCTTTACGAGCAGTACTTC,CASSSSTRDLYEQYF
-,TRBJ1-2,-,TRBV7-9,TGTGCCAGCAGTTCTACACGTAGGGCTGGCTACACCTTC,CASSSTRRAGYTF
-,TRBJ2-1,TRBD2,TRBV9,TGTGCCAGCAGCGTGACTAGCGGAGTTGCCAATGAGCAGTTCTTC,CASSVTSGVANEQFF
-,TRBJ2-6,-,TRBV7-2,TGTGCCAGCAGCCCTAATAAGGGGCAGTCCAACGTCCTGACTTTC,CASSPNKGQSNVLTF
-,TRBJ2-2,TRBD2,TRBV29-1,TGCAGCGCTGCGGGAGGCCCGAACACCGGGGAGCTGTTTTTT,CSAAGGPNTGELFF
-,TRBJ2-5,-,TRBV19,TGTGCCAGTAGTATGCTCCGGACAGCTCAAGAGACCCAGTACTTC,CASSMLRTAQETQYF
-,TRBJ2-7,-,TRBV2,TGTGCCAGCAGTGAAGAGAGTGGGCAAGAGCAGTACTTC,CASSEESGQEQYF
-,TRBJ2-7,-,TRBV2,TGTGCCAGCAGTGTTGGAGCGGCAGGGACCTACGAGCAGTACTTC,CASSVGAAGTYEQYF
-,TRBJ1-6,-,TRBV28,TGTGCCAGCAGTTTTACGCCCAATTCACCCCTCCACTTT,CASSFTPNSPLHF
-,TRBJ1-3,-,TRBV3-1/TRBV3-2,TGTGCCAGCAGCCAGGGCTGGAGAAACACCATATATTTT,CASSQGWRNTIYF
-,TRBJ1-6,-,TRBV5-1,TGCGCCAGCAGCTTGGAAGTCCCATCCTCACCCCTCCACTTT,CASSLEVPSSPLHF
-,TRBJ1-5,-,TRBV28,TGTGCCAGCAGGCTGCCCGGGGGGGCTGGTCAGCCCCAGCATTTT,CASRLPGGAGQPQHF
-,TRBJ2-3,-,TRBV24-1,TGTGCCACCAAAGCAACCTGGGGCACAGATACGCAGTATTTT,CATKATWGTDTQYF
-,TRBJ1-1,TRBD1,TRBV4-3,TGCGCCAGCAGCCCCTCATTTCGGGGGACAGGGGGCCTTGGAGCTTTCTTT,CASSPSFRGTGGLGAFF
-,TRBJ1-4,-,TRBV30,TGTGCCTGGAGACCCTGGGAAAAACTGTTTTTT,CAWRPWEKLFF
-,TRBJ2-3,-,TRBV12-3/TRBV12-4,TGTGCCAGCAGCCAACTATACACAGATACGCAGTATTTT,CASSQLYTDTQYF
-,TRBJ2-3,-,TRBV30,TGTGCCTGGAGTGTCGACTACACAGATACGCAGTATTTT,CAWSVDYTDTQYF
-,TRBJ2-1,TRBD2,TRBV7-6,TGTGCCAGCAGCTTAGGCGGGAGAGCCTACAATGAGCAGTTCTTC,CASSLGGRAYNEQFF
-,TRBJ2-5,-,TRBV3-1/TRBV3-2,TGTGCCAGCAAGGCTGGGACCACCTTGGGGGAGACCCAGTACTTC,CASKAGTTLGETQYF
-,TRBJ2-1,TRBD1,TRBV18,TGTGCCAGCTCACCGGGGACAGGGTATGAATATGAGCAGTTCTTC,CASSPGTGYEYEQFF